The 24 T cell receptor beta chains in this list originate from one sample, sequenced in a study of radiation and T cells in renal cell carcinoma. Time point reported: baseline pretreatment blood. As for treatment: 15 Gy SBRT to primary tumor, nephrectomy 4 weeks later. Sequenced by immunoSEQ multiplex PCR; TCRdb stores in-frame clones only, minus some. Of about 22,000 clones listed, about 80% are singletons. The starting material was blood, obtained from a patient whose treatment included radiotherapy and nephrectomy. Receptors originate from a man between 60 and 70 years old with renal cell carcinoma.

This chain links TRBV6-5 with TRBJ1-2; 7 bases fit TRBD1. The CDR3 loop spans 11 amino acids. The J segment lost 7 bases and the V segment lost 6 bases, leaving 2 bases of the junction unmatched. The V gene's germline CDR1 is MNHEY and CDR2 SVGAGI. CDR3 protein: CASRQGFGYTF. The CDR3 DNA sequence: TGTGCCAGCAGACAGGGGTTTGGCTACACCTTC.

This clone was seen just once. The chain uses TRBV5-8 and TRBJ2-1; D uncertain. V was trimmed by 0 bases and J by 13 bases, leaving 11 bases between them. CDR1 is SGHTS and CDR2 is YDEGEE in the germline V gene. This CDR3 has 12 residues. CDR3 amino acids: CASSLVGMVQFF. The CDR3 DNA is TGTGCCAGCAGCTTGGTAGGCATGGTACAGTTCTTC.

In this sample, this clone turned up a few times. The chain uses TRBV4-1 and TRBJ2-7, with TRBD1 identical over 8 bases. CDR3 size: 15 residues. V shed 1 base and J 7 bases; nucleotides not matched to a gene: 9. Germline V CDR1 and CDR2: MGHRA, YSYEKL. CDR3 sequence: CASSQAGGLRGEQYF. The CDR3, as DNA: TGCGCCAGCAGCCAAGCAGGGGGCCTGAGAGGGGAGCAGTACTTC.

V usage is TRBV7-8 and J usage is TRBJ2-3; 12 bases agree with TRBD2. J gave up 6 bases and V 3 bases, and 7 bases lay outside the gene matches. The CDR3 totals 16 residues. The germline CDR1 and CDR2 sequences are SGHVS and FQNEAQ. CDR3 sequence reads: CASSFSSGRAFDTQYF. The CDR3 DNA is TGTGCCAGCAGCTTCTCTAGCGGGAGGGCCTTTGATACGCAGTATTTT.

The gene calls are TRBV19 and TRBJ2-1; 11 bases match TRBD2. This CDR3 contains 15 residues. V lost 5 bases and J lost 8; bases outside the gene matches: 8. The germline CDR1 and CDR2 sequences are LNHDA and SQIVND (reference sequence). The DNA of the CDR3 is TGTGCCAGTAGTCTTAGCGGGAGGGCCCTCGATGAGCAGTTCTTC. Protein: CASSLSGRALDEQFF.

CDR3 coding DNA: TGTGCCACCAGCCCTTTTGACAGCCAGCAGTTCTTC. This translates into CATSPFDSQQFF. J is TRBJ2-1 and V is TRBV15; perhaps TRBD1 as D (5 bases). From germline, CDR1 is LNHNV and CDR2 YYDKDF (reference sequence). Trimming removed 5 bases from V and 11 bases from J, with 13 bases in between. The CDR3 runs 12 residues.

The V and J genes are TRBV5-8 and TRBJ2-2; the match to TRBD2 covers 8 bases. V dropped 1 base and J dropped 1; count of bases not matched to a gene: 3. CDR1 SGHTS and CDR2 YDEGEE come from the germline V gene. This CDR3 has 16 amino acids. This CDR3 is CASSLLLAGNTGELFF. For the CDR3, the DNA is TGTGCCAGCAGCTTGCTGCTAGCGGGGAACACCGGGGAGCTGTTTTTT.

The chain uses TRBV2 and TRBJ1-2, with 10 bases matching TRBD1. CDR1 and CDR2 (germline): SNHLY, FYNNEI. V was pared by 8 bases and J by 2 bases, with 8 bases of the junction left unmatched. This CDR3 has 15 residues. The CDR3, as DNA: TGTGCCAGCCTCAGAGGGGGACAGGGGAACTATGGCTACACCTTC. This translates into CASLRGGQGNYGYTF.

V is TRBV4-1 and J is TRBJ2-6; 14 bases align to TRBD2. Germline trimming cut 4 bases from V and 4 bases from J; bases unmatched to any gene: 6. The CDR3 length is 18 residues. Germline loops: CDR1 MGHRA, CDR2 YSYEKL. CDR3 residues: CASSPPGLAGVGANVLTF. The CDR3 region has the DNA TGCGCCAGCAGCCCCCCGGGACTAGCGGGAGTCGGGGCCAACGTCCTGACTTTC.

The CDR3, as DNA: TGCGCCAGCAGCCCCTTAGCGGGGGTCCCCCACGAGCAGTACTTC. Protein product: CASSPLAGVPHEQYF. The gene calls are TRBV5-1 and TRBJ2-7, with 9 bases lining up with TRBD2. Trimming took 4 bases from V and 5 from J; bases not matched to a gene: 10. From germline, CDR1 is SGHRS and CDR2 YFSETQ. The CDR3 runs 15 residues. Combining the CDR3 with reference TRBV5-1 and TRBJ2-7 gives the whole variable domain KAGVTQTPRYLIKTRGQQVTLSCSPISGHRSVSWYQQTPGQGLQFLFEYFSETQRNKGNFPGRFSGRQFSNSRSEMNVSTLELGDSALYLCASSPLAGVPHEQYFGPGTRLTVT.

The chain links TRBV7-9 to TRBJ2-7; TRBD2 matches at 13 bases. The V gene's germline CDR1 is SEHNR and CDR2 FQNEAQ (reference sequence). The trim removed 2 bases at V and 7 bases at J, leaving 5 bases unmatched. The CDR3 sequence is 15 residues long. CDR3 loop: CASSLWTSGSHEQYF. CDR3 nucleotide sequence: TGTGCCAGCAGCTTATGGACTAGCGGGAGTCATGAGCAGTACTTC.

The chain is built from TRBV19 and TRBJ2-2; tentative D call: TRBD2 (6 bases). The germline V gene encodes CDR1 LNHDA and CDR2 SQIVND (reference sequence). The CDR3 is 16 amino acids. The ends were cut back, 6 bases at V and 0 bases at J, with 14 bases in the middle. The CDR3 sequence: CASRSQRASNTGELFF. Written as DNA, the CDR3 is TGTGCCAGTAGAAGCCAGCGGGCCTCGAACACCGGGGAGCTGTTTTTT.

To note about this clone: It is unclear where the CDR3 begins or ends on the DNA, so no DNA is shown, and the CDR3 is as TCRdb lists it. The rearrangement uses TRBV28 and TRBJ1-2. The CDR3 has 13 amino acids, counting both end residues. The germline V gene has CDR1 MDHEN and CDR2 SYDVKM. This CDR3 is CASILGGSNGYTF.

This clone has a handful of counts. The chain employs TRBV9 and TRBJ1-2; D unclear. Trimming removed 0 bases from V and 6 bases from J, with 6 bases in between. Per the germline V gene, CDR1 is SGDLS and CDR2 is YYNGEE. This CDR3 is built from 12 residues. Here the CDR3 reads CASSVAHDGYTF. The CDR3 nucleotides are TGTGCCAGCAGCGTAGCCCACGATGGCTACACCTTC.

The rearrangement links TRBV11-2 to TRBJ2-7, with TRBD2 matching over 10 bases. Looked up from germline, CDR1 is SGHAT and CDR2 is FQNNGV. This CDR3 region has 17 residues. Trimming at V came to 5 bases and at J to 0 bases, leaving 10 bases not matched to a gene. The CDR3: CASSPGPSGSLSYEQYF. Written as DNA, the CDR3 is TGTGCCAGCAGCCCGGGTCCTAGCGGGAGTCTCTCCTACGAGCAGTACTTC.

V gene TRBV27 combines with J gene TRBJ2-1; 7 positions match TRBD2. The CDR3 has 14 residues. Per germline, CDR1 MNHEY and CDR2 SMNVEV (reference sequence). Trimming at V came to 5 bases and at J to 5 bases, leaving 6 bases not matched to a gene. The CDR3 spells CASSPGTNHNEQFF. In DNA, the CDR3 is TGTGCCAGCAGTCCGGGGACTAACCACAATGAGCAGTTCTTC.

This chain connects TRBV12-2 to TRBJ1-5. TRBV12-2 is a pseudogene segment. The CDR3 is 10 residues long. CDR3 bases: TGTGCAAGTTTTGATCAGCCCCAGCATTTT. Its protein product is CASFDQPQHF.

This chain uses TRBV18 with TRBJ1-2, with 11 nucleotides matching TRBD1. Germline CDR1 KGHSH, CDR2 LQKENI. After removal of 3 bases from V and 0 bases from J, the junction contained 12 bases not matched to a gene. CDR3 size: 19 residues. Written as DNA, the CDR3 is TGTGCCAGCTCACCGAGGGACAGGGGGTTTAGGGTGGCTAACTATGGCTACACCTTC. Translation: CASSPRDRGFRVANYGYTF.

Concerning this clone: One end of the junction does not line up with germline, which may come from a read error. The chain joins TRBV29-1 to TRBJ2-1, with no clear D. This CDR3 is 10 amino acids long. Per germline, CDR1 SQVTM and CDR2 ANQGSEA. CDR3 loop: CTVHHNEQFF. The CDR3 nucleotides read TGCACCGTTCATCACAATGAGCAGTTCTTC.

The chain carries TRBV5-6 and TRBJ2-7, with D possibly matching TRBD2 (5 bases). This CDR3 has 13 residues. Germline CDR1 and CDR2: SGHDT and YYEEEE. Trimming cost V 4 bases and J 2 bases, with 10 bases left between them. The CDR3 DNA reads as TGTGCCAGCAGCCACGACGGGACCTACGAGCAGTACTTC. Amino acid sequence: CASSHDGTYEQYF.

V gene TRBV7-9 combines with J gene TRBJ2-7; D tentatively reads TRBD1 or TRBD2 (5 bases each). The CDR3 extends over 13 amino acids. The V gene's germline CDR1 is SEHNR and CDR2 FQNEAQ (reference sequence). With 7 bases removed from V and 3 bases from J, the gap between germline ends came to 13 bases. DNA for the CDR3: TGTGCCAGCATCCCCATTGGGGGCTACGAGCAGTACTTC. Its protein is CASIPIGGYEQYF.

The rearrangement uses TRBV7-8 and TRBJ1-3; 8 bases match TRBD1. Germline V CDR1 and CDR2: SGHVS, FQNEAQ. Losses at the gene ends were 5 bases for V and 3 bases for J; bases not matched to a gene: 3. The CDR3 loop spans 14 amino acids. The CDR3 region is CASSLGQGGNTIYF. The CDR3 DNA is TGTGCCAGCAGCCTAGGACAGGGTGGAAACACCATATATTTT.

V is TRBV5-1 and J is TRBJ2-3, with 7 nucleotides matching TRBD1. The CDR3 consists of 14 residues. V was pared by 4 bases and J by 2 bases, with 4 bases of the junction left unmatched. Germline loops: CDR1 SGHRS, CDR2 YFSETQ. CDR3 amino acids: CASSQGQNTDTQYF. The DNA of the CDR3 is TGCGCCAGCAGCCAGGGACAGAACACAGATACGCAGTATTTT.

The chain recombines TRBV4-3 with TRBJ2-7, with TRBD2 identical over 10 bases. Germline V gives CDR1 LGHNA, CDR2 YSLEER. CDR3 size: 16 residues. Unmatched junction bases numbered 3, after V lost 1 base and J lost 0 bases. CDR3 sequence: CASSQAWTSGSYEQYF. In DNA form, the CDR3 reads TGCGCCAGCAGCCAAGCCTGGACTAGCGGCTCCTACGAGCAGTACTTC.